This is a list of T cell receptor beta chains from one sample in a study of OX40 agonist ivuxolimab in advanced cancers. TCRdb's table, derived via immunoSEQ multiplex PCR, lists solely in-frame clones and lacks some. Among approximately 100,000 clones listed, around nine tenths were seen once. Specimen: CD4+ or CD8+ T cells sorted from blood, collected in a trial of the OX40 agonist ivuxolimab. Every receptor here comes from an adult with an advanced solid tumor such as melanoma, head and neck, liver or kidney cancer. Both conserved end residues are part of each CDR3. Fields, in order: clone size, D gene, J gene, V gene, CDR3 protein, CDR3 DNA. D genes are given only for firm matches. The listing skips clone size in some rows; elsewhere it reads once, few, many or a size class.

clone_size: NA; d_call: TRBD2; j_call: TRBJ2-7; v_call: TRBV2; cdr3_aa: CASARTSGMGTHEQYF; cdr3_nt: TGTGCCAGCGCAAGGACTAGCGGGATGGGTACCCACGAGCAGTACTTC
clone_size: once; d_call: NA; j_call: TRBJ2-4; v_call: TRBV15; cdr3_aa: CATSRDYLVQGKNIQYF; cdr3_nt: TGTGCCACCAGCAGAGATTATCTAGTCCAGGGGAAAAACATTCAGTACTTC
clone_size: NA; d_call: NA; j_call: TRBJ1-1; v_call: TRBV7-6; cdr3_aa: CASSFPGTEAFF; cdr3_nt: TGTGCCAGCAGTTTTCCGGGGACTGAAGCTTTCTTT
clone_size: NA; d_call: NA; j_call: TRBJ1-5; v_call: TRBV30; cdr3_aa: CAWSDIQGQPQHF; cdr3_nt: TGTGCCTGGAGCGATATCCAGGGTCAGCCCCAGCATTTT
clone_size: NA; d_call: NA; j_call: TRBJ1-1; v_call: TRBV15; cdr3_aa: CATSVGYTEAFF; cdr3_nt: TGTGCCACCAGCGTGGGGTACACTGAAGCTTTCTTT
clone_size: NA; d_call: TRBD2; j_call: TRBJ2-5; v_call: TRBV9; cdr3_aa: CASSVGLAGGVGQETQYF; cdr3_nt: TGTGCCAGCAGCGTAGGGCTAGCGGGAGGAGTAGGGCAAGAGACCCAGTACTTC
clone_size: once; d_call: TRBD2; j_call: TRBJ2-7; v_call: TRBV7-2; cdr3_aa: CASSLGGLAGAYAYEQYF; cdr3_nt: TGTGCCAGCAGCTTAGGGGGACTAGCGGGAGCTTACGCCTACGAGCAGTACTTC
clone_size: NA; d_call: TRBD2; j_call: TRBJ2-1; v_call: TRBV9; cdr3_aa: CASSPRLAGYNEQFF; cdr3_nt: TGTGCCAGCAGCCCCAGACTAGCGGGGTACAATGAGCAGTTCTTC
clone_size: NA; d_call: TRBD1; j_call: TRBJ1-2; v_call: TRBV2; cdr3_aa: CASSYRDRTNYGYTF; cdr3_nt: TGTGCCAGCAGTTACCGGGACAGGACTAACTATGGCTACACCTTC
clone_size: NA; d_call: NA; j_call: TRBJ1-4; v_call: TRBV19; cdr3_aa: CASSIGGRREVNEKLFF; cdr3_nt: TGTGCCAGTAGTATAGGAGGGAGAAGGGAGGTTAATGAAAAACTGTTTTTT
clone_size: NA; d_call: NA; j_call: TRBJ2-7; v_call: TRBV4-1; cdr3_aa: CASSHRPGYEQYF; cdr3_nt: TGCGCCAGCAGCCACAGGCCCGGCTACGAGCAGTACTTC
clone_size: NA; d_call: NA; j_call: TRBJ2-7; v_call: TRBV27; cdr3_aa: CATPGPGTDFTYEQYF; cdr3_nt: TGTGCCACCCCCGGCCCCGGGACTGACTTCACCTACGAGCAGTACTTC
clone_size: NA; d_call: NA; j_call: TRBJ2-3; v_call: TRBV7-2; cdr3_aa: CASSLGLSGDTQYF; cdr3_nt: TGTGCCAGCAGCTTAGGTCTTTCTGGGGATACGCAGTATTTT
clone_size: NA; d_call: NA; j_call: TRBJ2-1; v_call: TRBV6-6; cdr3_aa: CASSYEASSYNEQFF; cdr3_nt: TGTGCCAGCAGTTACGAGGCGAGCTCCTACAATGAGCAGTTCTTC
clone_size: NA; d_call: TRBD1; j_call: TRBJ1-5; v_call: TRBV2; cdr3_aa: CASSPGTGAQHF; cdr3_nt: TGTGCCAGCAGTCCAGGGACAGGAGCCCAGCATTTT
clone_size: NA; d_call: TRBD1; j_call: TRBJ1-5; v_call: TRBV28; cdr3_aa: CASRPSTGVVRNQPQHF; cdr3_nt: TGTGCCAGCAGACCCAGTACAGGGGTGGTTCGCAATCAGCCCCAGCATTTT
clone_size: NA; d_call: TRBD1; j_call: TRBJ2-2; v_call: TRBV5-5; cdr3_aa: CASSLGTVDTGELFF; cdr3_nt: TGTGCCAGCAGCCTCGGGACAGTCGACACCGGGGAGCTGTTTTTT
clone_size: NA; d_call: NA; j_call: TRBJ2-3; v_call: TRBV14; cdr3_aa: CASSRPSDTDTQYF; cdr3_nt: TGTGCCAGCAGCCGTCCTAGTGACACAGATACGCAGTATTTT
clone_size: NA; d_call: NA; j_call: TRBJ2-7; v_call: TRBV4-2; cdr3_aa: CASSQGASVGYEQYF; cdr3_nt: TGTGCCAGCAGCCAAGGGGCTAGCGTCGGCTACGAGCAGTACTTC
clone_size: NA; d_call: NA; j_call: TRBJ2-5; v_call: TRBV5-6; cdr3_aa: CASSSALELETQYF; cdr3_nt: TGTGCCAGCAGCTCGGCCCTTGAACTGGAGACCCAGTACTTC
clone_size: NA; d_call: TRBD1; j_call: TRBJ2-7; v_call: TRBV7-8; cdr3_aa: CASSLLQGTTYEQYF; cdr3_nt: TGTGCCAGCAGCTTACTACAGGGGACGACCTACGAGCAGTACTTC
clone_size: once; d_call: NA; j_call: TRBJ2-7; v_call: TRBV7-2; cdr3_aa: CASSPTNSYEQYF; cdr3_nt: TGTGCCAGCAGCCCCACTAACTCCTACGAGCAGTACTTC
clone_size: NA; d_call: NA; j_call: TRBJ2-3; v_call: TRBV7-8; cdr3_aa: CASSLGFRRADTQYF; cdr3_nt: TGTGCCAGCAGCTTAGGCTTTCGGCGGGCAGATACGCAGTATTTT
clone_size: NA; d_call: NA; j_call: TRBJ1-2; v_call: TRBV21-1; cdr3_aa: CASSNSPPTQPRRHNYGYTF; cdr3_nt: TGTGCCAGCAGCAACAGTCCGCCGACTCAGCCGAGGAGACATAACTATGGCTACACCTTC
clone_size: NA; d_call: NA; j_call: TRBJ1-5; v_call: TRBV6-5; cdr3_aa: CASSYSIEGNQPQHF; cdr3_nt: TGTGCCAGCAGTTACTCAATTGAGGGCAATCAGCCCCAGCATTTT
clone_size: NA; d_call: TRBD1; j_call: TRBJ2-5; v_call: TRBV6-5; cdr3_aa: CASRGDRGLETQYF; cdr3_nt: TGTGCCAGCAGGGGGGACAGGGGGTTGGAGACCCAGTACTTC
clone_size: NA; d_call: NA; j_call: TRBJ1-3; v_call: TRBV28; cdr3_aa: CASSPGGGRGNTIYF; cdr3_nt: TGTGCCAGCAGCCCGGGAGGAGGTCGTGGAAACACCATATATTTT
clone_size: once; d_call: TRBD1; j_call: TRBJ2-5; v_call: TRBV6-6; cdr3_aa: CASSQRQGGETQYF; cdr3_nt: TGTGCCAGCAGCCAAAGACAGGGGGGGGAGACCCAGTACTTC
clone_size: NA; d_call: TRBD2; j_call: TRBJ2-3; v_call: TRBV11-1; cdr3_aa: CASSSAGTSGRNTQYF; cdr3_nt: TGTGCCAGCAGCTCCGCCGGGACTAGCGGGAGAAATACGCAGTATTTT
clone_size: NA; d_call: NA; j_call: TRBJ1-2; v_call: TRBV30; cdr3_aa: CAWSDPGRNYGYTF; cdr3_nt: TGTGCCTGGAGTGACCCGGGAAGAAACTATGGCTACACCTTC
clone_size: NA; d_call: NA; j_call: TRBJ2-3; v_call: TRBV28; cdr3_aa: CASSFGSGASTDTQYF; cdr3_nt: TGTGCCAGCAGTTTCGGGAGCGGAGCTAGCACAGATACGCAGTATTTT
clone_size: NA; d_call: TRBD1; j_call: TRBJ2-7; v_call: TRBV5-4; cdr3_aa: CASSHGQGYEQYF; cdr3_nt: TGTGCCAGCAGCCACGGACAGGGCTACGAGCAGTACTTC
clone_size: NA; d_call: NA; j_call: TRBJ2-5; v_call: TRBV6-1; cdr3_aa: CASGRWSETQYF; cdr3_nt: TGTGCCAGCGGGCGGTGGAGTGAGACCCAGTACTTC
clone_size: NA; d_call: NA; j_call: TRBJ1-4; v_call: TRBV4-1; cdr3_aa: CASSQPGGAGEKLFF; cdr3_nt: TGCGCCAGCAGCCAACCCGGGGGGGCCGGAGAAAAACTGTTTTTT
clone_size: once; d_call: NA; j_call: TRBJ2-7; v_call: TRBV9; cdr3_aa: CASSPKDGQHTYEQYF; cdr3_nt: TGTGCCAGCAGCCCGAAGGACGGACAGCACACCTACGAGCAGTACTTC
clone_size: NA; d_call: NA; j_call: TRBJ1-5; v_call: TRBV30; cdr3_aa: CAWSKGSLNSNQPQHF; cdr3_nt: TGTGCCTGGAGTAAGGGGTCTCTGAATAGCAATCAGCCCCAGCATTTT
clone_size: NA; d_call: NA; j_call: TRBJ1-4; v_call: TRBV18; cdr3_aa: CASSPPGGRNEKLFF; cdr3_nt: TGTGCCAGCTCACCGCCTGGGGGCCGGAATGAAAAACTGTTTTTT
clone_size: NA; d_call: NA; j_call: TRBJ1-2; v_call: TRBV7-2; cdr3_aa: CASSPQRGGYGYTF; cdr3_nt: TGTGCCAGCAGCCCACAGAGGGGCGGGTATGGCTACACCTTC
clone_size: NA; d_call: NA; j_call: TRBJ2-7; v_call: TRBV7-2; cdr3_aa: CASSLAGGYEQYF; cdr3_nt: TGTGCCAGCAGCTTAGCGGGAGGCTACGAGCAGTACTTC
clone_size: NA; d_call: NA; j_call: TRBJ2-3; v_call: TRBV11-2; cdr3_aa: CASSTNRADTQYF; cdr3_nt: TGTGCCAGCAGCACCAACAGGGCAGATACGCAGTATTTT
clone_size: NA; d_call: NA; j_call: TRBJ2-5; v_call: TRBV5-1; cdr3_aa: CASSLGQEEETQYF; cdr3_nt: TGCGCCAGCAGCTTGGGGCAAGAGGAAGAGACCCAGTACTTC
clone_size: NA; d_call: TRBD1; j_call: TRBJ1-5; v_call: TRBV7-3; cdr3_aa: CASTAGSGQGKNQPQHF; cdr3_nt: TGTGCCAGCACCGCCGGGTCGGGACAGGGGAAAAATCAGCCCCAGCATTTT
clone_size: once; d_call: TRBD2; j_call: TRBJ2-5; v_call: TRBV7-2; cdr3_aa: CASSLVLAGVSVFDF; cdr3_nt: TGTGCCAGCAGCTTAGTCCTAGCGGGAGTATCCGTTTTCGACTTC
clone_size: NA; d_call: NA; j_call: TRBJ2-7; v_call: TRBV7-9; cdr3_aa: CASSKGGSGVSSYEQYF; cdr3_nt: TGTGCCAGCAGCAAAGGGGGGTCAGGCGTTAGCTCCTACGAGCAGTACTTC
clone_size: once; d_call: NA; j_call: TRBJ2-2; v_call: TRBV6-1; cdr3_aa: CASSVGVGAANTGELFF; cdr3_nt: TGTGCCAGCAGTGTGGGAGTCGGGGCAGCGAACACCGGGGAGCTGTTTTTT
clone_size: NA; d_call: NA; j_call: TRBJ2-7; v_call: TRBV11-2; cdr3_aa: CASSLLAYEQYF; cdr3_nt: TGTGCCAGCAGCTTATTAGCCTACGAGCAGTACTTC
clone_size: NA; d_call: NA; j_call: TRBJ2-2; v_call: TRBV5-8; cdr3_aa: CASSSTGGTPGELFF; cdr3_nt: TGTGCCAGCAGTTCGACTGGCGGGACCCCCGGGGAGCTGTTTTTT
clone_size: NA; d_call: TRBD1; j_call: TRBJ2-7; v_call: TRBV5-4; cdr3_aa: CASSLARDARGSEQYF; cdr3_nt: TGTGCCAGCAGCTTGGCCCGGGACGCCAGGGGGTCCGAGCAGTACTTC
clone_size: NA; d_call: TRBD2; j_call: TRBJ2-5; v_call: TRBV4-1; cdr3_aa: CASSQVGGQETQYF; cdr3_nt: TGCGCCAGCAGCCAAGTGGGAGGGCAAGAGACCCAGTACTTC
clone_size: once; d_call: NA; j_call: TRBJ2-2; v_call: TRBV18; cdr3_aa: CASSPSGRTNTGELFF; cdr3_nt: TGTGCCAGCTCACCTTCCGGACGGACGAACACCGGGGAGCTGTTTTTT
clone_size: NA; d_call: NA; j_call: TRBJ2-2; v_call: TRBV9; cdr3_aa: CASSVGARVNTGELFF; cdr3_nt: TGTGCCAGCAGCGTAGGGGCGCGGGTGAACACCGGGGAGCTGTTTTTT
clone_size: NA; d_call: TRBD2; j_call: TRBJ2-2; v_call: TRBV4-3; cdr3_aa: CASSQPSGSQTGELFF; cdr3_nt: TGCGCCAGCAGCCAACCTAGCGGGAGTCAAACCGGGGAGCTGTTTTTT
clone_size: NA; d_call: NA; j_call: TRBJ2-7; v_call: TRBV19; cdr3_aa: CASSPLGAGPYEQYF; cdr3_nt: TGTGCCAGTAGCCCTCTTGGGGCAGGACCCTACGAGCAGTACTTC
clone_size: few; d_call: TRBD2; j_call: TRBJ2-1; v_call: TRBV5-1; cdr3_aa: CASSSRGGVGEQFF; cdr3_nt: TGCGCCAGCAGCTCACGCGGGGGGGTCGGTGAGCAGTTCTTC